The clone carrying this TCR beta chain has just a few counts. The antigen is unknown. Primers included in the PCR were 60 Vbeta and 13 Jbeta primers. Here immunoSEQ multiplex PCR was the method, and the copy in TCRdb shows in-frame clones only, minus some. The sample contains about 150,000 clones, about 64% of which appear only once. The record originates from a study of cytomegalovirus exposure and HLA in healthy donors. Overall study results and limits: An assumption of roughly uniform sequencing depth across donors underlay the presence/absence analyses. With DRB1 most and HLA-C fewest, TCR association rates differed between HLA loci in a later analysis. Reports credit the classifier with highly specific, highly sensitive diagnosis of cytomegalovirus status.

Each donor's status was that of a healthy bone marrow donor. CDR3 length equals 15 residues. V shed 5 bases, J shed 6 bases, and the junction held 10 bases outside the gene matches. The V gene's germline CDR1 is KGHSH and CDR2 LQKENI. Sequenced: PBMCs. The receptor's source is a woman aged 60 to 75 in good health and CMV-seropositive. The rearrangement uses TRBV18 and TRBJ2-1; TRBD2 aligns across 7 bases. This chain's CDR3 is CASSAGTKHGNEQFF. The CDR3 nucleotides are TGTGCCAGCTCAGCCGGGACTAAGCACGGCAATGAGCAGTTCTTC. Looking up the rest from reference TRBV18 and TRBJ2-1 gives the full variable domain: NAGVMQNPRHLVRRRGQEARLRCSPMKGHSHVYWYRQLPEEGLKFMVYLQKENIIDESGMPKERFSAEFPKEGPSILRIQQVVRGDSAAYFCASSAGTKHGNEQFFGPGTRLTVL.